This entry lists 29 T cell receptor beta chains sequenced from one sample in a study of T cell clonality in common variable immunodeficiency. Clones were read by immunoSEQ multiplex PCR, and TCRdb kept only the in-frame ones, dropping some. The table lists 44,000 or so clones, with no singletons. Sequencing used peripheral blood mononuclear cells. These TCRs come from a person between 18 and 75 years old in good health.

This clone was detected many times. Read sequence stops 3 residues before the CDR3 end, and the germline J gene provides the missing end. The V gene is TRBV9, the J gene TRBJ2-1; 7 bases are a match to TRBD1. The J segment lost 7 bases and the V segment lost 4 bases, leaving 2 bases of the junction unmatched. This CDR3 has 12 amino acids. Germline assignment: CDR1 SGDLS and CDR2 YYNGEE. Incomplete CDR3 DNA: TGTGCCAGCAGCAACAGGGGTAATGAG. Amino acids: CASSNRGNE. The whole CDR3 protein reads CASSNRGNEQFF.

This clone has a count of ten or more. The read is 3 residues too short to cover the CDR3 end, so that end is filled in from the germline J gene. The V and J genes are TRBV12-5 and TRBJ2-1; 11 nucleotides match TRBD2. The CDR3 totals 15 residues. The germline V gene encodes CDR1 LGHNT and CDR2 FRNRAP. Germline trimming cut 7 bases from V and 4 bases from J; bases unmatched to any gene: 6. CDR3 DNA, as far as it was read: TGTGCTAGTGCCTCGGGACTAGCGGATTACAATGAG. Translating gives CASASGLADYNE. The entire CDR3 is CASASGLADYNEQFF.

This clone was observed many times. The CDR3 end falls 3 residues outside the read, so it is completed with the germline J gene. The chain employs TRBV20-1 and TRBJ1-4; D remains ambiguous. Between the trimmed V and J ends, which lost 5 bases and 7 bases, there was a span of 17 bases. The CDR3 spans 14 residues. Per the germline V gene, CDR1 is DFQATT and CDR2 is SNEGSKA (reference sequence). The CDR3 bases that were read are TGCAGTGCTTCGGGGTGGCGGGGAAGTGAAAAA. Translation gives CSASGWRGSEK. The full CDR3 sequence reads CSASGWRGSEKLFF.

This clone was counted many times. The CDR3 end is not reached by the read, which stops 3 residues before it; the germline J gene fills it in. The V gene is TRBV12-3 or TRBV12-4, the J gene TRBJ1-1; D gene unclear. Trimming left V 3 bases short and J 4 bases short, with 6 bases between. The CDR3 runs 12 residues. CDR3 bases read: TGTGCCAGCAGTTTTACGGGCACTGAA. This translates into CASSFTGTE. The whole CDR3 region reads CASSFTGTEAFF.

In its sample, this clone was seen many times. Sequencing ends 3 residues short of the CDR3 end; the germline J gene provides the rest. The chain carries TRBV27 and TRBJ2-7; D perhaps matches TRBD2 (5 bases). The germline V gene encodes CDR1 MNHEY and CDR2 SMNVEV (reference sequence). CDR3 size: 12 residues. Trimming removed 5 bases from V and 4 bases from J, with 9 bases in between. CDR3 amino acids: CASSERGYEQYF. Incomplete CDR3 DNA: TGTGCCAGCAGTGAACGGGGTTACGAG.

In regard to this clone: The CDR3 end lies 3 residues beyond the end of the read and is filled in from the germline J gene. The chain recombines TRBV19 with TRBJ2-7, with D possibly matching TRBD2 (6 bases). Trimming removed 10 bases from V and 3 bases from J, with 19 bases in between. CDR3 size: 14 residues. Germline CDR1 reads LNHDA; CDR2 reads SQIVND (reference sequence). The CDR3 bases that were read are TGTGCCACCACCCCCCGGGGGAGGTTCTACGAG. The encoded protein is CATTPRGRFYE. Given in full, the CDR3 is CATTPRGRFYEQYF.

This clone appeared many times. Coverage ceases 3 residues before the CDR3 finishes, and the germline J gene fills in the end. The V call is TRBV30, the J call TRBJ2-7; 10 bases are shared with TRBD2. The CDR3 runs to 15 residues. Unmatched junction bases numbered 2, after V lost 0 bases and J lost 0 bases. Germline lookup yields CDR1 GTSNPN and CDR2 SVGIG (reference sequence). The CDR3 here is CAWSVTSGASYEQYF. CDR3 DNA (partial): TGTGCCTGGAGTGTAACTAGCGGGGCCTCCTACGAG.

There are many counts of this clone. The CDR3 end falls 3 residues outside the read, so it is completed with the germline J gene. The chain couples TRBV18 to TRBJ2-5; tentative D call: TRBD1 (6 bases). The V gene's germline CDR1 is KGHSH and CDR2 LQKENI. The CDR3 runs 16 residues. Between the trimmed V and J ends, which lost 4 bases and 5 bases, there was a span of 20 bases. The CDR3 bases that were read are TGTGCCAGCTCACTGATGGACAGCGTTCGGAAGGAGACC. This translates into CASSLMDSVRKET. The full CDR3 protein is CASSLMDSVRKETQYF.

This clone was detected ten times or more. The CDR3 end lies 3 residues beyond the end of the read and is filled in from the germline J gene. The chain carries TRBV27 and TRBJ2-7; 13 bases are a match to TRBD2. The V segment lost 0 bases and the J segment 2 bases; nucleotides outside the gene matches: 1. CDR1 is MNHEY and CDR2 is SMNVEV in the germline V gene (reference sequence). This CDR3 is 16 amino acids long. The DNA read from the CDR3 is TGTGCCAGCAGTTTATCAGGACTAGCGGGAGCCTACGAG. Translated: CASSLSGLAGAYE. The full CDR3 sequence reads CASSLSGLAGAYEQYF.

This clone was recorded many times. CDR3 in amino acids: CASSPPSGLAVYNEQFF. CDR3 DNA (partial): TGTGCCAGCTCACCACCGAGCGGACTAGCGGTCTACAATGAG. This sequence joins TRBV18 and TRBJ2-1, with 10 bases matching TRBD2. The read falls 3 residues short of the CDR3 end, and the missing part is taken from the germline J gene. Trimming at V came to 0 bases and at J to 3 bases, leaving 5 bases not matched to a gene. The CDR3 is 17 amino acids. Germline V gene sequence: CDR1 KGHSH, CDR2 LQKENI.

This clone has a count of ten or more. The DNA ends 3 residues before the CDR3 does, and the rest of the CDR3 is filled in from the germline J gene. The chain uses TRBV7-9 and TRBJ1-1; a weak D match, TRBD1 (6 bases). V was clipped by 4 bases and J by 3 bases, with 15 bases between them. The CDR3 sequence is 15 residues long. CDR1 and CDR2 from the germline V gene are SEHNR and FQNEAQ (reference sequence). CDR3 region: CASSSHVGAYTEAFF. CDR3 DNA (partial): TGTGCCAGCAGCTCGCACGTGGGGGCTTACACTGAA.

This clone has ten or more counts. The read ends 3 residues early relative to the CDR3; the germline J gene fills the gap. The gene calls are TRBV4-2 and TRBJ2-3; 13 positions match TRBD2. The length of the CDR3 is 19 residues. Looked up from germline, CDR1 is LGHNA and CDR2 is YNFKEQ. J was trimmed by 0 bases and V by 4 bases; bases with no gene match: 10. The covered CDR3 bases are TGTGCCAGCAGCCCGTTACCGGGACTAGCGGGAACTAGCACAGATACG. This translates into CASSPLPGLAGTSTDT. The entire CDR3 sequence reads CASSPLPGLAGTSTDTQYF.

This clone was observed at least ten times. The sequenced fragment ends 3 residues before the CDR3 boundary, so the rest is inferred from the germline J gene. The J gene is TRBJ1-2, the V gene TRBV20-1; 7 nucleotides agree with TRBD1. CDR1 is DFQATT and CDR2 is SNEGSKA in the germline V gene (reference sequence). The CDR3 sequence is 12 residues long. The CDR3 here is CSRTGALAGYTF. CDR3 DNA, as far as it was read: TGCAGCAGAACAGGGGCTCTGGCCGGC.

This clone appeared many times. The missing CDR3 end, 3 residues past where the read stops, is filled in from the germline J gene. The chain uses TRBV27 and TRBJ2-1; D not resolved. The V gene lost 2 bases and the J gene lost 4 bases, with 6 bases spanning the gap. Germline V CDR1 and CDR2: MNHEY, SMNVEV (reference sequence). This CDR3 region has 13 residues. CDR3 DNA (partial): TGTGCCAGCAGTTTAGTAGCTTACAATGAG. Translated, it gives CASSLVAYNE. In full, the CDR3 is CASSLVAYNEQFF.

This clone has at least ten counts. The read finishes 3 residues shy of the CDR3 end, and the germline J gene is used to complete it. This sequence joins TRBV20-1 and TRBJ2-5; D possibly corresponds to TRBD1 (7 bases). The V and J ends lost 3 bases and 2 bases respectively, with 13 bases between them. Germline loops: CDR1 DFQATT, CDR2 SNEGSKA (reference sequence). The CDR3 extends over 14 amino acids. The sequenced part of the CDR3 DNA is TGCAGTGCTAGGGAGGGACAGCCGCAAGAGACC. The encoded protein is CSAREGQPQET. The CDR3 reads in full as CSAREGQPQETQYF.

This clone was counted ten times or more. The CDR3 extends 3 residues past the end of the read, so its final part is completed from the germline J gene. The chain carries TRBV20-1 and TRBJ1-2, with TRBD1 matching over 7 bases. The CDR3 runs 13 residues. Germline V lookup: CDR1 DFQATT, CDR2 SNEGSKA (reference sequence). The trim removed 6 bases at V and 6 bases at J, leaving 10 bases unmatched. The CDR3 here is CSAVMRQGNGYTF. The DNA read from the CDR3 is TGCAGTGCCGTGATGAGACAGGGTAATGGC.

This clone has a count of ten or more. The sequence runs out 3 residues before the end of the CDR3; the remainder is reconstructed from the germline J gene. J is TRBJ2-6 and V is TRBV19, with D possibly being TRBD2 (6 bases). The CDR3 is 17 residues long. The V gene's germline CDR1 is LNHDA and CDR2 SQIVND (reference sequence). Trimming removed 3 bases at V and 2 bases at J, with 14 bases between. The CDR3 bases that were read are TGTGCCAGTAGTATTCGGCACAGGACTACTGGGGCCAACGTC. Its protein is CASSIRHRTTGANV. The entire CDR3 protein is CASSIRHRTTGANVLTF.

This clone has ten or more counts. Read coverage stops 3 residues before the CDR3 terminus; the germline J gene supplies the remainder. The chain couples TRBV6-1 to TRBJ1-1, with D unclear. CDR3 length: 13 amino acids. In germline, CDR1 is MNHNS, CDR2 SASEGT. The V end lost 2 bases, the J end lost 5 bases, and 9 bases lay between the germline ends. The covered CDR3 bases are TGTGCCAGCAGTGAATTCCCCGGGACTGAA. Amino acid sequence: CASSEFPGTE. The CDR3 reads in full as CASSEFPGTEAFF.

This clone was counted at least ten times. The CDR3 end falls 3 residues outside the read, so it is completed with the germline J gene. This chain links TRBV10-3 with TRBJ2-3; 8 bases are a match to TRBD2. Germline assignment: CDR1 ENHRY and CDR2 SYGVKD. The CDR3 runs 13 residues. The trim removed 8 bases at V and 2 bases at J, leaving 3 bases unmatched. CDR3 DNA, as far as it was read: TGTGCCATCGGTAGCGGGACCACAGATACG. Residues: CAIGSGTTDT. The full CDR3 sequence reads CAIGSGTTDTQYF.

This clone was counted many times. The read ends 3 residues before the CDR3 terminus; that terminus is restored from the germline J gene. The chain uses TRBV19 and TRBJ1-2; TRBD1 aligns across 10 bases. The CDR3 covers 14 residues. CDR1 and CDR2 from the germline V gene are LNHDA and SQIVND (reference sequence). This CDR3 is CASSGGQGIRGYTF. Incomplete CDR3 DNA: TGTGCCAGTAGTGGGGGACAGGGGATTCGCGGC. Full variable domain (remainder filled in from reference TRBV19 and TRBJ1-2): DGGITQSPKYLFRKEGQNVTLSCEQNLNHDAMYWYRQDPGQGLRLIYYSQIVNDFQKGDIAEGYSVSREKKESFPLTVTSAQKNPTAFYLCASSGGQGIRGYTFGSGTRLTVV.

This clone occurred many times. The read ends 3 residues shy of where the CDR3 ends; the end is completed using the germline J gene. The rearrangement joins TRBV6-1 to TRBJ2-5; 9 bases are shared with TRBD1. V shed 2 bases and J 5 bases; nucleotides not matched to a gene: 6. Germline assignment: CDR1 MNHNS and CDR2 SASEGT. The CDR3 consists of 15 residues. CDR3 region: CASSELGQGYETQYF. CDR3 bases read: TGTGCCAGCAGTGAATTGGGACAGGGTTACGAGACC.

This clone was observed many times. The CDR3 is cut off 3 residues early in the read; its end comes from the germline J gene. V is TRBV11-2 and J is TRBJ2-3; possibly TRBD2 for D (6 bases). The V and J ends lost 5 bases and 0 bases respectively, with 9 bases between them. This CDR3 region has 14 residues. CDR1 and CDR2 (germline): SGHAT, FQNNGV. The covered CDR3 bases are TGTGCCAGCAGCCTGGGGGGTAGCACAGATACG. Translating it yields CASSLGGSTDT. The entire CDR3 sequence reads CASSLGGSTDTQYF.

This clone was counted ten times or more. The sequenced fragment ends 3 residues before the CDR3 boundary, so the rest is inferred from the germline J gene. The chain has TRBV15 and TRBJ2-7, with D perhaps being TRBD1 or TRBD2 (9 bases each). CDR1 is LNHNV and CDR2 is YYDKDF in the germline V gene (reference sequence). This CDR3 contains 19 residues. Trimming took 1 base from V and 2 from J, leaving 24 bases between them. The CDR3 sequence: CATSRGWTGVERGAYEQYF. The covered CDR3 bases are TGTGCCACCAGCAGAGGCTGGACAGGGGTGGAGCGGGGGGCCTACGAG.

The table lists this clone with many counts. CDR3 bases read: TGTGCCAGCAGCTTTGGCTTTTACTCCTACGAG. Amino acid sequence: CASSFGFYSYE. The CDR3 in its entirety is CASSFGFYSYEQYF. The chain recombines TRBV5-6 with TRBJ2-7, with no clear D. The read falls 3 residues short of the CDR3 end, and the missing part is taken from the germline J gene. The V and J ends lost 2 bases and 0 bases respectively, with 9 bases between them. The germline gives CDR1 SGHDT, CDR2 YYEEEE. The CDR3 covers 14 residues.

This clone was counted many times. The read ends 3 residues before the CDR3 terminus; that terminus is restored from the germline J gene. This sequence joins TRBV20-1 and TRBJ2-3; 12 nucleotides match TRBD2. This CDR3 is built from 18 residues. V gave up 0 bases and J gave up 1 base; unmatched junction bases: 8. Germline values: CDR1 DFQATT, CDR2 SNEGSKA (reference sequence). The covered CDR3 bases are TGCAGTGCTAGAGAGAGATGGACTAGCGGGGCGCGCACAGATACG. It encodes CSARERWTSGARTDT. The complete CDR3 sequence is CSARERWTSGARTDTQYF.

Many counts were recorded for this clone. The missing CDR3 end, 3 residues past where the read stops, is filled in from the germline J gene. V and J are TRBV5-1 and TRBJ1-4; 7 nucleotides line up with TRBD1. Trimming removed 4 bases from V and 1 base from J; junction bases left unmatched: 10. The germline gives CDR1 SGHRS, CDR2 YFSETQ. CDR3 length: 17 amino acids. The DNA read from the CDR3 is TGCGCCAGCAGCCGGGCTTTGACAGGGAGAACTAATGAAAAA. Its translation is CASSRALTGRTNEK. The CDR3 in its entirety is CASSRALTGRTNEKLFF.

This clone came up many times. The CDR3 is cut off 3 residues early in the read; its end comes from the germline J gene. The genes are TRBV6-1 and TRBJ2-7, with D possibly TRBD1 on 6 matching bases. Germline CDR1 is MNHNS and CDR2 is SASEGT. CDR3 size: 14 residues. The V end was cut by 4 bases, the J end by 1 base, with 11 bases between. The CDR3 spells CASSGGTNSYEQYF. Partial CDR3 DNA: TGTGCCAGCAGTGGGGGGACAAATTCCTACGAG.

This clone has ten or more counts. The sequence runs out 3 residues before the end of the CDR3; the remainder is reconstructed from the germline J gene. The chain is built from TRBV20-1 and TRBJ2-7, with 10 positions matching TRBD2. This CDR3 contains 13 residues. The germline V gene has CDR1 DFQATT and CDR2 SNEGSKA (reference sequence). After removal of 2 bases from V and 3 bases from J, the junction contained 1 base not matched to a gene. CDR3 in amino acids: CSARLAGVYEQYF. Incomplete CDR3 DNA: TGCAGTGCTAGACTAGCGGGAGTCTACGAG.

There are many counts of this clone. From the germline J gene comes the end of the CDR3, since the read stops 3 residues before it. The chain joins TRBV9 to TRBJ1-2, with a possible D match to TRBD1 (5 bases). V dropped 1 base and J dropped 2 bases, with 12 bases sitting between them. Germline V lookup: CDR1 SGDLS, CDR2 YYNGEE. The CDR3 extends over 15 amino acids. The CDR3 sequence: CASSVTQGLNYGYTF. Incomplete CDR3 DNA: TGTGCCAGCAGCGTAACGCAGGGATTGAACTATGGC.